This T cell receptor (beta chain) stems from a study of CD8 T cells in Susac syndrome. Study-level findings and limits: The authors acknowledged that the study's TCR sequencing and HLA analysis involved relatively few individuals.

Concerning this clonotype: Antigen unknown.

Sequencing of TCR beta was carried out in blood CD8+ and CD4+ T cells. Relapsing-remitting disease, either stable or active, was present in the multiple sclerosis controls, who were treatment-naive patients. CD8+ and CD4+ T cells were negatively isolated; TEMRA cells were FACS-enriched. With random hexamers, roughly 0.45 to 1 ug RNA was reverse transcribed. TCRdb processed the immunoSEQ multiplex PCR reads anew with MiXCR; each CDR3 protein has one entry. The data hold hundreds of thousands of distinct CDR3 sequences, with 75% to 90% observed a single time. The sequenced sample was CD8+ T cells from PBMCs. The TCR sequence derives from a human donor with multiple sclerosis.

CDR3 sequence reads: CASSVDPSNEQFF. In nucleotides, the CDR3 is TGTGCCAGCAGCGTGGACCCGTCCAATGAGCAGTTCTTC. The V call is TRBV9, the J call TRBJ2-1; D not certain. The CDR3 is made up of 13 amino acids. V was cut by 2 bases and J by 6 bases, with 9 bases left in between. CDR1 is SGDLS and CDR2 is YYNGEE in the germline V gene.